Sequencing of this TCR beta chain was carried out in a study of blood T cell repertoires in COVID-19. Study at large: The United States, Italy and Spain supplied acute and convalescent COVID-19 samples. In each case, the material was cDNA or gDNA derived from T cells, B-cell-depleted T cells, or PBMCs.

Per the original data handling: Amplification of reference gene primers was used by the study to estimate nucleated cell counts. Data came from immunoSEQ multiplex PCR; TCRdb stores just in-frame clones and leaves some out. V and J calls and clone size are those listed in that table; D and trimming were worked out from the DNA. Of 150,000 to 200,000 clones in the sample, about 81% are singletons; the top ten hold 9.5% to 13%. This TCR came from a human donor in a cohort sampled during active COVID-19. The sample was peripheral blood.

CDR3 protein: CASSVGGLTDTQYF. The DNA of the CDR3 is TGTGCCAGCAGCGTAGGGGGACTCACAGATACGCAGTATTTT. The V call is TRBV9, the J call TRBJ2-3; a possible D gene is TRBD2 (6 bases). Trimming pared 0 bases from V and 2 bases from J, leaving 7 bases between. The CDR3 is made up of 14 amino acids. Germline CDR1 SGDLS, CDR2 YYNGEE.